The source of this T cell receptor (beta chain) is a study of early T cells in non-severe SARS-CoV-2 infection. Background on the study: It was bulk RNA from unsorted whole blood that was sequenced, and the chains were unpaired.

Trimming at V came to 3 bases and at J to 8 bases, leaving 6 bases not matched to a gene. Per germline, CDR1 LGHDT and CDR2 YNNKEL (reference sequence). CDR3 length equals 14 residues. Attachment of unique molecular identifiers was made to individual cDNA molecules. Using its own MiXCR run on the 5' RACE reads, TCRdb lists one record per CDR3 protein. The data show around 23,000 distinct CDR3 sequences, less than 5.5% seen once. This clonotype was recorded at least ten times. Its antigen is unknown. Study conclusions and caveats: Matches to VDJdb favored anti-spike CD8 responses and missed private and CD4 specificities.

The sequence was collected from an adult who was a healthcare worker with PCR-confirmed SARS-CoV-2 infection or an uninfected control (not recorded which). The sample comprised whole blood. The genes are TRBV3-1 and TRBJ1-2; 10 bases line up with TRBD1. For the CDR3, the DNA is TGTGCCAGCAGCCACCTGGGACAGGGGACAGGCTACACCTTC. Its protein product is CASSHLGQGTGYTF.